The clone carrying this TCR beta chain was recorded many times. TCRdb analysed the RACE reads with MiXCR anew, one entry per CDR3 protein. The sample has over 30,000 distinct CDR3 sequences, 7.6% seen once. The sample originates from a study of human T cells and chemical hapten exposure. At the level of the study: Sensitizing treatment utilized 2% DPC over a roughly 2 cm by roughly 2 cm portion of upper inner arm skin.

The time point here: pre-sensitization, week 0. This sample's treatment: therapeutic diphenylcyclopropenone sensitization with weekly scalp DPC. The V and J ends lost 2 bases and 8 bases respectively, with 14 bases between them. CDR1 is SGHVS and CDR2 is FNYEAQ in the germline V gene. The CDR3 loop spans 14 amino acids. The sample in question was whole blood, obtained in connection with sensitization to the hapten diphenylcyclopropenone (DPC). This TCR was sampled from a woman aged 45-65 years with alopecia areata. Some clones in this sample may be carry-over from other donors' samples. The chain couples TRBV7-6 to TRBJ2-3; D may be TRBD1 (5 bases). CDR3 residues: CASSLFQGSSTQYF. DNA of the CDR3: TGTGCCAGCAGCTTATTTCAGGGTAGCAGTACGCAGTATTTT. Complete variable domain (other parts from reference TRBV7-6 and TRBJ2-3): GAGVSQSPRYKVTKRGQDVALRCDPISGHVSLYWYRQALGQGPEFLTYFNYEAQQDKSGLPNDRFSAERPEGSISTLTIQRTEQRDSAMYRCASSLFQGSSTQYFGPGTRLTVL.